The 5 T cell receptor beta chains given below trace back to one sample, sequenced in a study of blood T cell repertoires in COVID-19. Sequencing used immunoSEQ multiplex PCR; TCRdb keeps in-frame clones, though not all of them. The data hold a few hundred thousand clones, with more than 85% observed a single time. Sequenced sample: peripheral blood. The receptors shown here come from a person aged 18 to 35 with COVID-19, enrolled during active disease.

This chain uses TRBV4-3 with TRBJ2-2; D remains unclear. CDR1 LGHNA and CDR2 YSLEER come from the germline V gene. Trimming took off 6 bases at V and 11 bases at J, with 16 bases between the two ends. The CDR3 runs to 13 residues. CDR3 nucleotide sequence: TGCGCCAGCAGTCCCGGGTCTTCGATAGAGCTGTTTTTT. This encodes CASSPGSSIELFF.

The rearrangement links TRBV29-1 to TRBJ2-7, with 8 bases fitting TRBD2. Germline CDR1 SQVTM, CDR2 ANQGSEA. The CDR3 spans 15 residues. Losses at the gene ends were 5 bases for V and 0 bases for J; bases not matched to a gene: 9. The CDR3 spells CSVIRAGEVSYEQYF. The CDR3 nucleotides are TGCAGCGTTATAAGAGCGGGAGAGGTCTCCTACGAGCAGTACTTC.

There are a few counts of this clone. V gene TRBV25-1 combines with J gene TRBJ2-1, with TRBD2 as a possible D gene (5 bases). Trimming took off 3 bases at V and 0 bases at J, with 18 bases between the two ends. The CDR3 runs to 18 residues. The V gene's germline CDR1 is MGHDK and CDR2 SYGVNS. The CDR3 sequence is CASSDREGRAVSYNEQFF. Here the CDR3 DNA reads TGTGCCAGCAGTGATAGAGAGGGTAGGGCAGTCTCCTACAATGAGCAGTTCTTC.

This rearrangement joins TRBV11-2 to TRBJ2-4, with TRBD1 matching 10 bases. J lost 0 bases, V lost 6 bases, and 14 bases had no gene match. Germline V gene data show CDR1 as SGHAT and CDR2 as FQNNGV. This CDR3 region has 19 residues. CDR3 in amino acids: CASSSPGQGPYVAKNIQYF. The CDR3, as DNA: TGTGCCAGCAGTTCACCGGGACAGGGGCCATATGTAGCCAAAAACATTCAGTACTTC.

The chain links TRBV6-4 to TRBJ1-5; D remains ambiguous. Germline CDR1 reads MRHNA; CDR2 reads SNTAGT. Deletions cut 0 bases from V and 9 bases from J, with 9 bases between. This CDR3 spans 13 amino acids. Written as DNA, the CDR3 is TGTGCCAGCAGTGACTCAGCGATTTCGCCCCAGCATTTT. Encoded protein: CASSDSAISPQHF.